This T cell receptor beta chain was sequenced during a study of control samples from healthy donors and cancer patients (dated by TCRdb to between 2020 and 2021). In regard to this clone: There is no known antigen for this receptor. Per-base quality was not reported, and no clone a single base away is much larger than it.

Libraries were built with the immunoSEQ multiplex PCR assay. Drawn from immuneACCESS, this table holds only the in-frame rearrangements with V and J called that TCRdb kept. Clones are partly lost; checked studies trace under half to an unresolved V gene and leave the rest unexplained. The sample table records 120,000 or so clones; 80% to 95% of these occur just once. The ten largest clones take up almost 8% of the sample. The CDR3 runs 13 residues from the cysteine to the phenylalanine. The entry retains the CDR3 DNA only, 39 bases that are in frame from base 1. CDR1 and CDR2 are read off the germline V gene as KGHSH and LQKENI. Trimming at the junction amounts to 6 bases on V and 1 base on J, and the germline ends lie 9 bases apart.

The sequence was collected from a woman aged 18-30 years in good health. The chain is made from TRBV18 and TRBJ1-1; TRBD1 is possibly the D segment (5 matching bases). Sequenced: blood. The nucleotide sequence reads TGTGCCAGCTCTCAAGGACAGAACACTGAAGCTTTCTTT. This gives the protein CASSQGQNTEAFF.